The rows below give T cell receptor beta chains drawn from one sample of a study of cytomegalovirus exposure and HLA in healthy donors. TCRdb keeps only in-frame clones here, not all; method: immunoSEQ multiplex PCR. The sample has under 110,000 clones, about 80% seen once; the top ten hold around 4.1%. What was sequenced was PBMCs. These receptors were taken from a man aged 35 to 55 in good health and CMV-seronegative. The CDR3 runs from the conserved cysteine through the conserved F or W. Each record gives: clone size, V gene, D gene, J gene, CDR3 DNA, CDR3 protein. The D gene is left open where the match is weak. Only part of the rows carry a size: once, few, many, or a class if the clone is expanded.

>-|TRBV10-1|TRBD2|TRBJ2-7
TGCGCCAGCAGTGAGTCGGGCGCGGGGGGAACCTACGAGCAGTACTTC
CASSESGAGGTYEQYF
>-|TRBV30|TRBD1|TRBJ1-5
TGTGCCTGGAGCGGACAGGGGTCGGCTCAGCCCCAGCATTTT
CAWSGQGSAQPQHF
>-|TRBV14|-|TRBJ1-1
TGTGCCAGCAGCCACCCCATACGGGGGGCTGAAGCTTTCTTT
CASSHPIRGAEAFF
>few|TRBV27|TRBD1|TRBJ2-1
TGTGCCAGCAGTTTACTGGCAGGGGGCTTTAATGAGCAGTTCTTC
CASSLLAGGFNEQFF
>-|TRBV2|TRBD2|TRBJ2-3
TGTGCCAGCAGAGCACGGGGGGCAGATACGCAGTATTTT
CASRARGADTQYF
>-|TRBV10-2|-|TRBJ1-2
TGCGCCAGCGGGGGTGGACAGAGATCCTATGGCTACACCTTC
CASGGGQRSYGYTF
>-|TRBV6-4|TRBD2|TRBJ2-1
TGTGCCAGCAGTGGACTAGCGGGGGGCAACTCCTACAATGAGCAGTTCTTC
CASSGLAGGNSYNEQFF
>-|TRBV28|TRBD1|TRBJ1-5
TGTGCCAGCAGTAGACAGGGGGCGCCAGGTCAGCCCCAGCATTTT
CASSRQGAPGQPQHF
>-|TRBV2|TRBD2|TRBJ2-5
TGTGCCAGCAGGGTTGGCGGGGGGGCCGGGGAGACCCAGTACTTC
CASRVGGGAGETQYF
>-|TRBV28|TRBD1|TRBJ1-1
TGTGCCAGCAGCCTCCGGGACAGGGGACGCACTGAAGCTTTCTTT
CASSLRDRGRTEAFF
>-|TRBV18|TRBD2|TRBJ2-1
TGTGCCAGCTCACACTCGTTAGCGGGAACTACTTACAATGAGCAGTTCTTC
CASSHSLAGTTYNEQFF
>-|TRBV12-5|TRBD2|TRBJ2-5
TGTGCTAGTGCTGAACAAGCGGGGGCCGGGGGGACCCAGTACTTC
CASAEQAGAGGTQYF
>-|TRBV5-4|-|TRBJ1-1
TGTGCCAGCAGCTTGCACTTCGCGGGGGGCACTGAAGCTTTCTTT
CASSLHFAGGTEAFF
>-|TRBV5-1|TRBD1|TRBJ1-1
TGCGCCAGCAGCAGGACAGGAGGGTCACAAGGGAGCACTGAAGCTTTCTTT
CASSRTGGSQGSTEAFF
>-|TRBV5-6|-|TRBJ1-1
TGTGCCAGCAGCCTCGGGGTAAACACTGAAGCTTTCTTT
CASSLGVNTEAFF
>-|TRBV6-5|TRBD1|TRBJ1-4
TGTGCCAGCAGGGAGGACAGGGTCGAAAAACTGTTTTTT
CASREDRVEKLFF
>few|TRBV28|TRBD1|TRBJ1-2
TGTGCCAGCAGCCCGCCGGGACAGGGGGCTGGGGGCTACACCTTC
CASSPPGQGAGGYTF
>few|TRBV6-1|-|TRBJ1-1
TGTGCCAGCACCGTCTCAGAGGGTACCACTGAAGCTTTCTTT
CASTVSEGTTEAFF
>-|TRBV2|-|TRBJ1-2
TGTGCCAGCAGCGGCTCTCGGAGGGGCTACACCTTC
CASSGSRRGYTF
>-|TRBV18|TRBD2|TRBJ2-3
TGTGCCAGCTCGCCGGGACTAGCGGGGAGCACAGATACGCAGTATTTT
CASSPGLAGSTDTQYF
>-|TRBV5-1|TRBD1|TRBJ1-1
TGCGCCAGCAGTCATGCCGGGACAGGGGCCCCCTGGGCTGAAGCTTTCTTT
CASSHAGTGAPWAEAFF
>-|TRBV28|-|TRBJ2-5
TGTGCCAGCAGTTTAGTAGGGACAAAAGAGACCCAGTACTTC
CASSLVGTKETQYF
>-|TRBV5-1|TRBD1|TRBJ1-2
TGCGCCAGCAGCTTGATCCAGGGGGATGGCTACACCTTC
CASSLIQGDGYTF
>-|TRBV2|TRBD1|TRBJ1-5
TGTGCCAGCAGTGAGAGGGGGCCATATAGCAATCAGCCCCAGCATTTT
CASSERGPYSNQPQHF
>-|TRBV28|TRBD1|TRBJ1-3
TGTGCCAGCAGTCCCGGACAGGGTGACACCATATATTTT
CASSPGQGDTIYF
>-|TRBV23-1|TRBD1|TRBJ2-2
TGCGCCAGTCGGGACAGGGAGAGCGGGGAGCTGTTTTTT
CASRDRESGELFF
>-|TRBV30|TRBD2|TRBJ2-1
TGTGCCTGGACCTCGACTAGCGGGGGAGTCTACAATGAGCAGTTCTTC
CAWTSTSGGVYNEQFF
>-|TRBV2|-|TRBJ1-2
TGTGCCAGCCACCCAATGGCCCGCAGTCCCTATGGCTACACCTTC
CASHPMARSPYGYTF
>-|TRBV7-2|-|TRBJ1-1
TGTGCCAGCAGCTCCTCTGGAGGGAACACTGAAGCTTTCTTT
CASSSSGGNTEAFF
>few|TRBV28|TRBD2|TRBJ2-1
TGTGCCAGCAACGGGATAGCGGGGGGACTCTCCTACAATGAGCAGTTCTTC
CASNGIAGGLSYNEQFF
>-|TRBV4-1|TRBD1|TRBJ1-1
TGCGCCAGCAGCCAAGAAGCTCGCAGGGGGCATGGCACTGAAGCTTTCTTT
CASSQEARRGHGTEAFF
>few|TRBV10-3|TRBD2|TRBJ2-7
TGTGCCATCAGTGAGTCACTAGCGGGGGCCAGATCCTACGAGCAGTACTTC
CAISESLAGARSYEQYF
>-|TRBV9|-|TRBJ2-5
TGTGCCAGCAGCGTAGATAGAGCCGAGACCCAGTACTTC
CASSVDRAETQYF
>-|TRBV18|TRBD1|TRBJ1-2
TGTGCCAGCTCACAGGAGACGGGACAGAACTATGGCTACACCTTC
CASSQETGQNYGYTF
>-|TRBV7-9|TRBD1|TRBJ1-1
TGTGCCAGCAGTCCCACAGGGGGGTCGGCTTTCTTT
CASSPTGGSAFF
>-|TRBV18|TRBD1|TRBJ1-3
TGTGCCAGCTCGACCGGTGGGACAGCCTCTGGAAACACCATATATTTT
CASSTGGTASGNTIYF
>-|TRBV7-8|TRBD2|TRBJ2-5
TGTGCCAGCAGCCCAGCCGGGGGAGGGGCACGGGAGACCCAGTACTTC
CASSPAGGGARETQYF
>-|TRBV29-1|TRBD1|TRBJ1-6
TGCAGCGTGGGACAGGGGGCTGATTCACCCCTCCACTTT
CSVGQGADSPLHF
>-|TRBV30|TRBD1|TRBJ1-1
TGTGCCTGGGGGGACAGAACAGCTTTCTTT
CAWGDRTAFF
>few|TRBV2|-|TRBJ2-1
TGTGCCAGCACGGGGTGGTTTGGCGATGAGCAGTTCTTC
CASTGWFGDEQFF
>-|TRBV7-2|TRBD2|TRBJ2-3
TGTGCCAGCAGCTCTTCACTAGCGGGGGGCACAGATACGCAGTATTTT
CASSSSLAGGTDTQYF
>-|TRBV7-9|TRBD2|TRBJ2-3
TGTGCCAGCAGCAAAACGGGGGGGATCGCAGATACGCAGTATTTT
CASSKTGGIADTQYF
>-|TRBV28|-|TRBJ1-1
TGTGCCAGCTTCCACCCAGGGAAGAACACTGAAGCTTTCTTT
CASFHPGKNTEAFF
>-|TRBV7-9|-|TRBJ1-3
TGTGCCAGCAGCACGACGGAGGTGTTACTACTCTCTGGAAACACCATATATTTT
CASSTTEVLLLSGNTIYF
>-|TRBV7-3|-|TRBJ2-5
TGTGCCAGCAGCTTAACCGGCGGAGGCCAAGAGACCCAGTACTTC
CASSLTGGGQETQYF
>few|TRBV6-4|TRBD1|TRBJ2-5
TGTGCCAGCGGTGATGGGACAGGAGATCAAGAGACCCAGTACTTC
CASGDGTGDQETQYF
>-|TRBV7-2|TRBD1|TRBJ1-1
TGTGCCAGCAGCTGGGAACCGACAGGGGCTGAAGCTTTCTTT
CASSWEPTGAEAFF
>-|TRBV28|-|TRBJ2-1
TGTGCCAGCACCATTGGTGGCAGGACATACAATGAGCAGTTCTTC
CASTIGGRTYNEQFF
>-|TRBV2|-|TRBJ2-3
TGTGCCAGCAGATCCCGAGGAGATACGCAGTATTTT
CASRSRGDTQYF
>few|TRBV5-8|TRBD1|TRBJ2-5
TGTGCCAGCAGCTGGGACAGACAAGAGACCCAGTACTTC
CASSWDRQETQYF
>once|TRBV9|TRBD2|TRBJ2-1
TGTGCCAGCAGCGTTACTAGCGGGGGGTACAATGAGCAGTTCTTC
CASSVTSGGYNEQFF
>-|TRBV7-3|-|TRBJ1-2
TGTTCCAGCAGCTCGACGGGAGCCGAGGCAGGCTACACCTTC
CSSSSTGAEAGYTF
>-|TRBV6-5|-|TRBJ1-2
TGTGCCAGCAGTCCCGGGGTAGGGGGAAGCTATGGCTACACCTTC
CASSPGVGGSYGYTF
>-|TRBV12-5|-|TRBJ2-7
TGTGCTAGTGGTTCCGCACGGGGGACCTACGAGCAGTACTTC
CASGSARGTYEQYF
>-|TRBV9|TRBD1|TRBJ2-3
TGTGCCAGCAGCGTAGGAGGGGGGTCAGGGGGCACCACAGATACGCAGTATTTT
CASSVGGGSGGTTDTQYF
>-|TRBV5-4|TRBD2|TRBJ2-3
TGTGCCAGCAGCTTCGGGGGGACAGATACGCAGTATTTT
CASSFGGTDTQYF
>-|TRBV2|-|TRBJ1-2
TGTGCCAGCAGTGCAATCGCCGGGGGTGGCTACACCTTC
CASSAIAGGGYTF
>-|TRBV6-6|TRBD1|TRBJ1-2
TGTGCCAGCAGTCGCCGGGACAGGGGGGTTGACTATGGCTACACCTTC
CASSRRDRGVDYGYTF